One sample yielded the 5 T cell receptor beta chains listed below, sequenced in a study of cytomegalovirus exposure and HLA in healthy donors. Researchers ran the PCR with 60 Vbeta and 13 Jbeta primers. Clones were sequenced by immunoSEQ multiplex PCR, and TCRdb holds only the in-frame ones, with some missing. Among fewer than 200,000 clones listed, over 75% were seen once. Sequencing input: PBMCs. These receptors originate from a man aged 60 to 75 in good health and CMV-seronegative.

The V call is TRBV30, the J call TRBJ2-7, with unresolved D. The CDR3 spans 13 residues. With 4 bases removed from V and 0 bases from J, the gap between germline ends came to 10 bases. Germline values: CDR1 GTSNPN, CDR2 SVGIG (reference sequence). The CDR3 loop is CAWNPVNSYEQYF. CDR3 bases: TGTGCCTGGAACCCAGTGAACTCCTACGAGCAGTACTTC.

This clone was counted between two and nine times. J is TRBJ1-1 and V is TRBV6-1, with D possibly matching TRBD1 (5 bases). CDR1 is MNHNS, CDR2 SASEGT, per germline. This CDR3 region has 14 residues. Trimming removed 8 bases from V and 1 base from J, with 14 bases in between. The CDR3 is CASRTRGWNTEAFF. CDR3 DNA: TGTGCCAGCCGGACAAGGGGCTGGAACACTGAAGCTTTCTTT.

The rearrangement uses TRBV29-1 and TRBJ2-3, with D tentatively TRBD2 (6 bases). Germline CDR1 SQVTM, CDR2 ANQGSEA. Trimming removed 3 bases at V and 6 bases at J, with 19 bases between. The CDR3 extends over 15 amino acids. The CDR3: CSVEGMEGPMDTQYF. The CDR3 bases are TGCAGCGTTGAGGGGATGGAGGGCCCCATGGATACGCAGTATTTT.

The chain joins TRBV28 to TRBJ2-7; 9 positions agree with TRBD1. Germline CDR1 and CDR2: MDHEN and SYDVKM. CDR3 length: 16 residues. The V gene end was trimmed by 5 bases and the J gene end by 2 bases; junction bases not matched to a gene: 10. In nucleotides, the CDR3 is TGTGCCAGCAGTAGCAATCCGGGACAGGGTCCCTACGAGCAGTACTTC. It translates to CASSSNPGQGPYEQYF.

The chain links TRBV7-9 to TRBJ1-5, with a tentative D call TRBD1 (5 bases). Germline assignment: CDR1 SEHNR and CDR2 FQNEAQ (reference sequence). Trimming shortened V by 3 bases and J by 5 bases, and 14 bases separated the two germline ends. The CDR3 runs to 15 residues. The CDR3, as DNA: TGTGCCAGCAGCTTGACCGGGACTACTGATCAGCCCCAGCATTTT. It encodes CASSLTGTTDQPQHF.